These 25 T cell receptor beta chains were all obtained from the same sample, sequenced in a study of technical replicates of blood from several donors. Repertoires were generated with immunoSEQ multiplex PCR, while TCRdb's copy carries only in-frame clones and drops some. The table records about 14,000 clones, 75% to 90% of them present only once. Material: PBMCs. Receptors originate from a human donor in good health.

This clone was picked up a small number of times. The CDR3 here is CASSFNSEQYF. CDR3 bases: TGTGCCAGCAGTTTCAATAGCGAGCAGTACTTC. The chain carries TRBV28 and TRBJ2-7; D is uncertain. Trimming pared 3 bases from V and 6 bases from J, leaving 6 bases between. CDR3 length: 11 amino acids. Looked up from germline, CDR1 is MDHEN and CDR2 is SYDVKM. The whole variable domain, filled in from reference TRBV28 and TRBJ2-7, reads DVKVTQSSRYLVKRTGEKVFLECVQDMDHENMFWYRQDPGLGLRLIYFSYDVKMKEKGDIPEGYSVSREKKERFSLILESASTNQTSMYLCASSFNSEQYFGPGTRLTVT.

The rearrangement uses TRBV6-5 and TRBJ2-2, with D unclear. The CDR3 runs 13 residues. Germline values: CDR1 MNHEY, CDR2 SVGAGI. V was cut by 2 bases and J by 3 bases, with 4 bases left in between. CDR3 amino acids: CASSYADTGELFF. CDR3 bases: TGTGCCAGCAGTTACGCGGACACCGGGGAGCTGTTTTTT.

In this sample, this clone turned up once. This chain uses TRBV29-1 with TRBJ2-1; 9 nucleotides align to TRBD1. This CDR3 comprises 13 residues. V gave up 1 base and J gave up 8 bases; unmatched junction bases: 3. Germline lookup yields CDR1 SQVTM and CDR2 ANQGSEA. The DNA of the CDR3 is TGCAGCGTTGAAGTTGGGACAGGGTATGAGCAGTTCTTC. As protein: CSVEVGTGYEQFF.

This clone has only a few counts. The chain has TRBV21-1 and TRBJ1-2. TRBV21-1 is tagged as a pseudogene. CDR3 length: 16 residues. The CDR3, as DNA: TGTGCCAGCAGCAAAAGTGCGGGGGAACCCCTCGACGGCTACACCTTC. It yields the protein CASSKSAGEPLDGYTF.

CDR3 sequence reads: CASSLTTGTGVETQYF. CDR3 coding DNA: TGTGCCAGCAGTCTAACAACCGGGACAGGGGTGGAGACCCAGTACTTC. This chain joins TRBV2 and TRBJ2-5, with 10 bases that match TRBD1. V trimming: 5 bases; J trimming: 5 bases; junction bases outside the gene matches: 11. The CDR3 totals 16 residues. The germline V gene has CDR1 SNHLY and CDR2 FYNNEI.

The J gene is TRBJ2-1, the V gene TRBV30; TRBD2 agrees at 7 bases. Germline-derived CDR1 and CDR2 are GTSNPN and SVGIG (reference sequence). With V trimmed by 2 bases and J by 5 bases, 6 bases remained unmatched. CDR3 size: 14 residues. The CDR3 protein is CAWSKSSGDNEQFF. The CDR3 DNA follows: TGTGCCTGGAGTAAGTCTAGCGGTGACAATGAGCAGTTCTTC. Drawing the rest from reference TRBV30 and TRBJ2-1, the complete variable domain is SQTIHQWPATLVQPVGSPLSLECTVEGTSNPNLYWYRQAAGRGLQLLFYSVGIGQISSEVPQNLSASRPQDRQFILSSKKLLLSDSGFYLCAWSKSSGDNEQFFGPGTRLTVL.

The chain recombines TRBV27 with TRBJ2-3; TRBD2 is a possible D gene (5 bases). This CDR3 is 16 amino acids long. The ends were cut back, 2 bases at V and 2 bases at J, with 14 bases in the middle. Germline V CDR1 and CDR2: MNHEY, SMNVEV (reference sequence). The CDR3 DNA is TGTGCCAGCAGTTTAATACCTGGACTCTCCACAGATACGCAGTATTTT. The encoded protein is CASSLIPGLSTDTQYF.

This clone has a single count. The J gene is TRBJ1-1, the V gene TRBV5-5, with a tentative D call TRBD1 (6 bases). The V end lost 2 bases, the J end lost 1 base, and 15 bases lay between the germline ends. Per germline, CDR1 SGHKS and CDR2 YYEKEE (reference sequence). The CDR3 contains 16 residues. This chain's CDR3 is CASSLTIGTRNTEAFF. The CDR3 bases are TGTGCCAGCAGCTTAACTATCGGGACACGGAACACTGAAGCTTTCTTT.

The chain uses TRBV14 and TRBJ1-4, with 9 bases lining up with TRBD1. The CDR3 totals 16 residues. Germline V CDR1 and CDR2: SGHDN, FVKESK. Trimming removed 3 bases from V and 7 bases from J; junction bases left unmatched: 9. The CDR3 region has the DNA TGTGCCAGCAGCCAGTATACAGGGGGCGAAGGTGAAAAACTGTTTTTT. This translates into CASSQYTGGEGEKLFF.

The table lists this clone with a count of one. The gene calls are TRBV6-5 and TRBJ1-2, with 10 nucleotides matching TRBD1. The CDR3 sequence is 15 residues long. V was pared by 10 bases and J by 5 bases, with 13 bases of the junction left unmatched. In germline, CDR1 is MNHEY, CDR2 SVGAGI. CDR3 DNA: TGTGCCACCCGCGGCTGGGGGACAGGGGAGTATGGCTACACCTTC. Encoded protein: CATRGWGTGEYGYTF.

The V gene is TRBV11-1, the J gene TRBJ2-3; 7 bases map to TRBD1. CDR1 and CDR2 (germline): SGHAT, FQDESV (reference sequence). Unmatched junction bases numbered 4, after V lost 1 base and J lost 3 bases. The CDR3 contains 15 residues. CDR3 residues: CASSLEGARTDTQYF. In DNA, the CDR3 is TGTGCCAGCAGCTTAGAGGGGGCGCGGACAGATACGCAGTATTTT.

This clone was picked up a small number of times. V and J are TRBV5-5 and TRBJ1-1, with unresolved D. The germline V gene encodes CDR1 SGHKS and CDR2 YYEKEE (reference sequence). Trimming removed 0 bases from V and 0 bases from J, with 9 bases in between. The CDR3 sequence is 15 residues long. The CDR3 DNA sequence: TGTGCCAGCAGCTTGGAAATATACATGAACACTGAAGCTTTCTTT. It codes for CASSLEIYMNTEAFF.

The chain has TRBV27 and TRBJ2-3; TRBD2 agrees at 8 bases. The CDR3 contains 15 residues. Germline V gene data show CDR1 as MNHEY and CDR2 as SMNVEV (reference sequence). Trimming took 2 bases from V and 1 from J; bases not matched to a gene: 2. The CDR3 DNA reads TGTGCCAGCAGTTTAGAACTAGCGGGCACAGATACGCAGTATTTT. This translates into CASSLELAGTDTQYF.

This chain joins TRBV2 and TRBJ1-1; D is ambiguous. V lost 6 bases to trimming and J lost 6 bases, with 17 bases between them. The CDR3 runs to 14 residues. Germline CDR1 reads SNHLY; CDR2 reads FYNNEI. The CDR3 is CASRGRNGWAEAFF. CDR3 bases: TGTGCCAGCAGAGGGAGAAATGGGTGGGCTGAAGCTTTCTTT. The variable domain in full, completed from reference TRBV2 and TRBJ1-1, reads EPEVTQTPSHQVTQMGQEVILRCVPISNHLYFYWYRQILGQKVEFLVSFYNNEISEKSEIFDDQFSVERPDGSNFTLKIRSTKLEDSAMYFCASRGRNGWAEAFFGQGTRLTVV.

The CDR3 nucleotides read TGTGCCAGCAGCCCCTCGTTAAGCGGGAGCTCTAGAGAGCAGTACTTC. It translates to CASSPSLSGSSREQYF. The chain couples TRBV4-2 to TRBJ2-7; TRBD2 matches at 8 bases. Germline trimming cut 4 bases from V and 7 bases from J; bases unmatched to any gene: 15. This CDR3 is built from 16 residues. The germline V gene encodes CDR1 LGHNA and CDR2 YNFKEQ.

This clone was recorded only once. This chain connects TRBV7-8 to TRBJ2-1, with TRBD2 as a possible D gene (8 bases). Trimming shortened V by 9 bases and J by 9 bases, and 36 bases separated the two germline ends. There are 19 residues in the CDR3. The V gene's germline CDR1 is SGHVS and CDR2 FQNEAQ. CDR3 DNA: TGTGCCAGTTCCCGGGGGGGCAGGGGGTCTAGTTCCCAATGGACTGAGCAGTTCTTC. Amino acids: CASSRGGRGSSSQWTEQFF.

The rearrangement links TRBV2 to TRBJ2-7; D possibly corresponds to TRBD1 (6 bases). The CDR3 spans 12 residues. Trimming removed 6 bases from V and 3 bases from J, with 9 bases in between. The germline V gene has CDR1 SNHLY and CDR2 FYNNEI. The CDR3 loop reads CASSLQGYEQYF. The CDR3, as DNA: TGTGCCAGCAGCTTACAGGGCTACGAGCAGTACTTC.

The chain employs TRBV10-1 and TRBJ2-7, with D perhaps TRBD1 (6 bases). The germline V and J ends were trimmed by 6 bases and 6 bases, with 12 bases remaining between them. The CDR3 contains 12 residues. The V gene's germline CDR1 is WNHNN and CDR2 SYGVQD (reference sequence). For the CDR3, the DNA is TGCGCCAGCAGCCAAGAAGGGGGCGAGCAGTACTTC. Translating it yields CASSQEGGEQYF.

This clone has a handful of counts. This chain joins TRBV11-2 and TRBJ1-4, with TRBD1 identical over 10 bases. Germline CDR1 is SGHAT and CDR2 is FQNNGV. The trim removed 0 bases at V and 8 bases at J, leaving 3 bases unmatched. The CDR3 loop spans 15 amino acids. CDR3 amino acids: CASSLDGTGVEKLFF. The CDR3 region has the DNA TGTGCCAGCAGCTTAGACGGGACAGGGGTCGAAAAACTGTTTTTT.

The V gene is TRBV5-1, the J gene TRBJ1-2; D ambiguous. The CDR3 is 12 residues long. Germline lookup yields CDR1 SGHRS and CDR2 YFSETQ. Trimming cost V 1 base and J 5 bases, with 6 bases left between them. Written as DNA, the CDR3 is TGCGCCAGCAGCTTGTCTGAGTATGGCTACACCTTC. Translation gives CASSLSEYGYTF.

This clone occurred once. The gene calls are TRBV5-8 and TRBJ2-5; D is uncertain. This CDR3 spans 14 amino acids. V lost 4 bases, J lost 3 bases, and 13 bases lay in between. The germline CDR1 and CDR2 sequences are SGHTS and YDEGEE. As DNA, the CDR3 is TGTGCCAGCAGCGCCCCCGGGTCAAAAGAGACCCAGTACTTC. Translated, it gives CASSAPGSKETQYF.

The gene calls are TRBV2 and TRBJ2-5, with unresolved D. The germline V gene encodes CDR1 SNHLY and CDR2 FYNNEI. This CDR3 region has 14 residues. Trimming took 7 bases from V and 5 from J, leaving 17 bases between them. The CDR3 region has the DNA TGTGCCAGCACCGAAGGTACACCCAGGGAGACCCAGTACTTC. As protein: CASTEGTPRETQYF. The full variable domain, in which reference TRBV2 and TRBJ2-5 provide the parts outside the CDR3, is EPEVTQTPSHQVTQMGQEVILRCVPISNHLYFYWYRQILGQKVEFLVSFYNNEISEKSEIFDDQFSVERPDGSNFTLKIRSTKLEDSAMYFCASTEGTPRETQYFGPGTRLLVL.

The chain is built from TRBV12-5 and TRBJ2-5, with 8 bases identical to TRBD2. Germline V CDR1 and CDR2: LGHNT, FRNRAP. The CDR3 has 19 residues. V was pared by 3 bases and J by 5 bases, with 20 bases of the junction left unmatched. The CDR3 protein is CASGFHARQVSGTEETQYF. DNA of the CDR3: TGTGCTAGTGGTTTTCATGCTCGACAGGTTAGCGGGACGGAGGAGACCCAGTACTTC.

V gene TRBV5-6 combines with J gene TRBJ2-7; 8 nucleotides match TRBD1. Trimming took 2 bases from V and 3 from J; bases not matched to a gene: 4. The CDR3 has 14 residues. Germline CDR1 SGHDT, CDR2 YYEEEE. The CDR3 loop is CASSFPDRVYEQYF. The CDR3 region has the DNA TGTGCCAGCAGCTTTCCGGACAGGGTCTACGAGCAGTACTTC.

This chain connects TRBV5-1 to TRBJ2-1; possible D gene TRBD1, 5 bases. CDR1 is SGHRS and CDR2 is YFSETQ in the germline V gene. This CDR3 has 15 residues. The V end was cut by 7 bases, the J end by 6 bases, with 20 bases between. The CDR3, as DNA: TGCGCCAGCTGCTCTTCCCCGACAGCTGCCAATGAGCAGTTCTTC. It translates to CASCSSPTAANEQFF. The complete variable domain, with remaining parts taken from reference TRBV5-1 and TRBJ2-1, reads KAGVTQTPRYLIKTRGQQVTLSCSPISGHRSVSWYQQTPGQGLQFLFEYFSETQRNKGNFPGRFSGRQFSNSRSEMNVSTLELGDSALYLCASCSSPTAANEQFFGPGTRLTVL.